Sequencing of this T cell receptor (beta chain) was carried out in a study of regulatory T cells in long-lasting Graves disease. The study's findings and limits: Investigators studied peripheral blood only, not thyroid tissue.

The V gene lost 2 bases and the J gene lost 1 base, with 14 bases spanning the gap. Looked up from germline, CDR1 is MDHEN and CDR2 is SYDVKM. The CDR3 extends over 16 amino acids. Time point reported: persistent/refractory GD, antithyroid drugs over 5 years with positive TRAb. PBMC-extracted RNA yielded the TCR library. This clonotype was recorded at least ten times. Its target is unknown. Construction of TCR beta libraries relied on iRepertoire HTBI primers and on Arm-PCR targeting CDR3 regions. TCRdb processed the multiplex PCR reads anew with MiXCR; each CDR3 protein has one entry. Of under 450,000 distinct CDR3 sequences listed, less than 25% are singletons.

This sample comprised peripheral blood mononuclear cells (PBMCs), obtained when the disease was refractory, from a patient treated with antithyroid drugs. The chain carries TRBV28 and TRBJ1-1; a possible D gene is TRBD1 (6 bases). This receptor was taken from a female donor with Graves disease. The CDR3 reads CASSLRGAVKNTEAFF. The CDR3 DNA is TGTGCCAGCAGTTTACGGGGGGCGGTTAAGAACACTGAAGCTTTCTTT. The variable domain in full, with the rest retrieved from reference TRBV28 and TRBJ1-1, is DVKVTQSSRYLVKRTGEKVFLECVQDMDHENMFWYRQDPGLGLRLIYFSYDVKMKEKGDIPEGYSVSREKKERFSLILESASTNQTSMYLCASSLRGAVKNTEAFFGQGTRLTVV.